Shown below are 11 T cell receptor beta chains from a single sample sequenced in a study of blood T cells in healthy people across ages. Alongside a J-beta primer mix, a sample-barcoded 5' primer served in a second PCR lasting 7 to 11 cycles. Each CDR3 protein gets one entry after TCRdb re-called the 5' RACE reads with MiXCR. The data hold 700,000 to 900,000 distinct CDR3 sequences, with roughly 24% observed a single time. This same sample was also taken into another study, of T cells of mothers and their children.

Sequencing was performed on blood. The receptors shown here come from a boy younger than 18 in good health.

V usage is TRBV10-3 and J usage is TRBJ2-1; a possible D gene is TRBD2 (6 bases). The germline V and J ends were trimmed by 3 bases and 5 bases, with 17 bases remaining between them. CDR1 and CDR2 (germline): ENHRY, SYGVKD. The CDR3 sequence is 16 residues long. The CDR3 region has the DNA TGTGCCATCAGTGAAACTAGCCCATCCCTCGACAATGAGCAGTTCTTC. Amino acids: CAISETSPSLDNEQFF.

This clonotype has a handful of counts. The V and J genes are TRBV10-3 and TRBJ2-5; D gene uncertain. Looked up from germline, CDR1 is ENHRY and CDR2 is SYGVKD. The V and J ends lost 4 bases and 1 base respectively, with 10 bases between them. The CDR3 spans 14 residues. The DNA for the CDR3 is TGTGCCATCAGTGGTCAGAAAGCCCAAGAGACCCAGTACTTC. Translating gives CAISGQKAQETQYF.

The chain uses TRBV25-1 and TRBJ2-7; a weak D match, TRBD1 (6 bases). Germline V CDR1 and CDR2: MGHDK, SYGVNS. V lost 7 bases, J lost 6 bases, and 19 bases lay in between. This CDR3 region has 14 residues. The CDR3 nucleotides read TGTGCCAGCACCTCGGACAGTGGTGGACTCGAGCAGTACTTC. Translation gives CASTSDSGGLEQYF.

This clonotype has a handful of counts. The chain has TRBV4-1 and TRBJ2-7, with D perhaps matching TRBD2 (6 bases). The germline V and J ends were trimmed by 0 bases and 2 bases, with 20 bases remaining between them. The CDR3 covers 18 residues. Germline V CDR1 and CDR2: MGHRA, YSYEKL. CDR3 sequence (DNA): TGCGCCAGCAGCCAAGAGGGGGGTCGGGGGAAGGCCACCTACGAGCAGTACTTC. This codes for CASSQEGGRGKATYEQYF.

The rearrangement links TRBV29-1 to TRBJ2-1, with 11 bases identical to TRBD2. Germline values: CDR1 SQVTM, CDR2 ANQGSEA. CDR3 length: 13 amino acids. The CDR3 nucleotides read TGCAGTGCCGGGACTAGCGGCTACAATGAGCAGTTCTTC. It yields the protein CSAGTSGYNEQFF.

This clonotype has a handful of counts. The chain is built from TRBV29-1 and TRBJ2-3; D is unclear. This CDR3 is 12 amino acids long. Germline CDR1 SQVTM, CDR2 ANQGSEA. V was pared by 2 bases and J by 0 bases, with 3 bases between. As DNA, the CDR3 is TGCAGCGTTGAATCTAGCACAGATACGCAGTATTTT. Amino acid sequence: CSVESSTDTQYF.

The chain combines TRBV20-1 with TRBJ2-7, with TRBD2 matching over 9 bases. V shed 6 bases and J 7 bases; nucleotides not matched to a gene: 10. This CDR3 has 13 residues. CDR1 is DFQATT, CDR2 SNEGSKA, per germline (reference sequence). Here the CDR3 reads CSASSGTLGEQYF. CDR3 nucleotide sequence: TGCAGTGCCTCTAGCGGGACCCTGGGGGAGCAGTACTTC.

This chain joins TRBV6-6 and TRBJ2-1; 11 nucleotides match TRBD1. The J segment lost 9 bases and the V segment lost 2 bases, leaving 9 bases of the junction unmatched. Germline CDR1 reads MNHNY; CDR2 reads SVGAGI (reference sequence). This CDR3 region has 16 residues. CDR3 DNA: TGTGCCAGCAGTTACGCCGGGACAGGGGGAATAGGTGAGCAGTTCTTC. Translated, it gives CASSYAGTGGIGEQFF.

The CDR3: CSVDSWNQETQYF. For the CDR3, the DNA is TGCAGCGTTGATTCCTGGAACCAAGAGACCCAGTACTTC. The rearrangement joins TRBV29-1 to TRBJ2-7; unclear D gene. The better agreement between TRBJ2-5 and the DNA end casts doubt on the J call. This CDR3 contains 13 residues. CDR1 SQVTM and CDR2 ANQGSEA come from the germline V gene.

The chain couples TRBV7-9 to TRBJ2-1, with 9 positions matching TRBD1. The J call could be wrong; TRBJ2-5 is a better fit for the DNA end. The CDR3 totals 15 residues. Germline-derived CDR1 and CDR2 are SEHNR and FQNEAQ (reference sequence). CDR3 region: CASSPGQGWRETQYF. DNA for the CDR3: TGTGCCAGCAGCCCGGGACAGGGATGGCGAGAGACCCAGTACTTC.

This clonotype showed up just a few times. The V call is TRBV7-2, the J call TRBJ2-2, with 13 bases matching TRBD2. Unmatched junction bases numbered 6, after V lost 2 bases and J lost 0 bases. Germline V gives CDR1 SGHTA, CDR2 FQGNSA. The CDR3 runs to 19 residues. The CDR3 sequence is CASSLRPGLAGSNTGELFF. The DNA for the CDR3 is TGTGCCAGCAGCTTACGCCCGGGACTAGCGGGGTCGAACACCGGGGAGCTGTTTTTT.